This TCR beta chain was retrieved from a study of cytomegalovirus exposure and HLA in healthy donors. The CDR3 covers 15 residues. Germline values: CDR1 MNHEY, CDR2 SVGAGI. With 0 bases clipped from V and 8 bases from J, the junction kept 4 bases outside the gene matches. Researchers ran the PCR with 60 Vbeta and 13 Jbeta primers. Sequencing used immunoSEQ multiplex PCR; TCRdb keeps in-frame clones, though not all of them. The table includes some 160,000 clones, around 78% detected once. This sequence joins TRBV6-5 and TRBJ1-4; 9 bases align to TRBD1. This receptor was identified in a man aged 35-49 years in good health and CMV-seronegative. Sequencing was carried out using PBMCs. CDR3 nucleotide sequence: TGTGCCAGCAGTTACTCGGGACAGGGTGGCGAAAAACTGTTTTTT. It is translated as CASSYSGQGGEKLFF.